The sequence of this T cell receptor (beta chain) was determined in a study of blood T cell repertoires in COVID-19. Study-wide context: Donors in the United States, Italy and Spain gave samples during acute or convalescent COVID-19.

The authors' processing: The authors estimated nucleated cell counts from reference gene primer amplification. Assay used: immunoSEQ multiplex PCR; TCRdb lists only in-frame clones, some missing. V, J and clone size are those of that table, while D and trimming were read from the DNA. The repertoire holds around 62,000 clones, around nine tenths seen once, with 1% to 1.5% in the top ten. The CDR3 has 14 residues. With 6 bases removed from V and 1 base from J, the gap between germline ends came to 12 bases. Germline V CDR1 and CDR2: MDHEN, SYDVKM. Source material: peripheral blood. The chain has TRBV28 and TRBJ1-1; D is possibly TRBD1 (6 bases). This sequence was found in a woman aged 60-75 years with acute or convalescent COVID-19. Here the CDR3 reads CASSGGGGNTEAFF. As DNA, the CDR3 is TGTGCCAGCAGCGGCGGGGGCGGGAACACTGAAGCTTTCTTT.